This entry lists 17 T cell receptor beta chains sequenced from one sample in a study of graft-versus-host responses after intestinal transplantation (TCRdb year 2021). The library was obtained by the immunoSEQ multiplex PCR assay. The source is immuneACCESS, and TCRdb retained only in-frame sequences with V and J called. Part of the clones is not carried over; for the studies checked, unresolved V genes explain less than half of this, and the remainder is unexplained. The sample yields tens of thousands of clones; 70% to 90% were counted once. About 1.1% of the sample goes to the ten largest clones. The specimen comprised PBMCs, sampled approximately 29 days after intestinal transplant. These receptors were taken from a human patient who received an intestinal transplant, so some T cells may come from the graft donor.

The rearrangement uses TRBV5-1 and TRBJ2-3, with TRBD2 matching over 14 bases. Germline V gene lookup returns CDR1 SGHRS and CDR2 YFSETQ. This CDR3 region has 17 residues. J was trimmed by 3 bases and V by 7 bases; bases with no gene match: 10. Here the CDR3 reads CASSPPGLAGVTDTQYF. The CDR3 DNA reads as TGCGCCAGCTCTCCCCCGGGACTAGCGGGAGTGACAGATACGCAGTATTTT.

This rearrangement joins TRBV29-1 to TRBJ1-4; no clear D gene. Germline-derived CDR1 and CDR2 are SQVTM and ANQGSEA. The CDR3 extends over 13 amino acids. Trimming removed 7 bases at V and 10 bases at J, with 19 bases between. In nucleotides, the CDR3 is TGCAGCGCCGTAAATGACGCCAGTGGAAAACTGTTTTTT. As protein: CSAVNDASGKLFF.

The rearrangement joins TRBV7-3 to TRBJ1-6; D is unresolved. Trimming removed 0 bases from V and 7 bases from J, with 10 bases in between. This CDR3 is 15 amino acids long. The V gene's germline CDR1 is SGHTA and CDR2 FQGTGA. CDR3 region: CASSLTGSYNSPLHF. DNA of the CDR3: TGTGCCAGCAGCTTAACAGGATCTTACAATTCACCCCTCCACTTT.

The V call is TRBV10-2, the J call TRBJ2-1, with D possibly being TRBD2 (5 bases). The CDR3 has 15 amino acids. V lost 5 bases to trimming and J lost 4 bases, with 15 bases between them. Germline V gene data show CDR1 as WSHSY and CDR2 as SAAADI. CDR3 nucleotide sequence: TGCGCCAGCAGTCAAGTGGTGGGAGAATACAATGAGCAGTTCTTC. Translation: CASSQVVGEYNEQFF.

V gene TRBV21-1 combines with J gene TRBJ2-2; TRBD1 reflects the table's D call only, with no check against the DNA. TRBV21-1 counts as a pseudogene. The CDR3 is made up of 19 amino acids. In DNA, the CDR3 is TGTGCCAGCAGCAAAGAAATACAGGGAATTCGGGCGTACACCGGGGAGCTGTTTTTT. It translates to CASSKEIQGIRAYTGELFF.

V usage is TRBV6-5 and J usage is TRBJ2-1; D is perhaps TRBD1 (5 bases). V dropped 0 bases and J dropped 10 bases, with 13 bases sitting between them. Germline-derived CDR1 and CDR2 are MNHEY and SVGAGI. The CDR3 covers 14 residues. In nucleotides, the CDR3 is TGTGCCAGCAGTTACTCGACCTCAGGGCCCGAGCAGTTCTTC. Translating it yields CASSYSTSGPEQFF.

The chain links TRBV30 to TRBJ1-1; D gene uncertain. Trimming cost V 2 bases and J 0 bases, with 7 bases left between them. The CDR3 has 13 residues. Germline CDR1 GTSNPN, CDR2 SVGIG (reference sequence). CDR3 DNA sequence: TGTGCCTGGAGTATCGGCCTGAACACTGAAGCTTTCTTT. Its protein product is CAWSIGLNTEAFF.

This chain joins TRBV2 and TRBJ2-5, with no clear D. Looked up from germline, CDR1 is SNHLY and CDR2 is FYNNEI. CDR3 length: 14 residues. Trimming pared 4 bases from V and 2 bases from J, leaving 11 bases between. CDR3 DNA: TGTGCCAGCAGTGTGACAATCCCGCAAGAGACCCAGTACTTC. The encoded protein is CASSVTIPQETQYF.

This chain connects TRBV28 to TRBJ1-1; TRBD1 matches at 8 bases. Germline CDR1 and CDR2: MDHEN and SYDVKM. V shed 5 bases and J 6 bases; nucleotides not matched to a gene: 2. The CDR3 spans 12 residues. The CDR3 DNA is TGTGCCAGCAGTCCGACAGGGGCTGAAGCTTTCTTT. Its protein is CASSPTGAEAFF.

The gene calls are TRBV5-1 and TRBJ2-1, with a possible D match to TRBD2 (6 bases). Germline-derived CDR1 and CDR2 are SGHRS and YFSETQ. V dropped 0 bases and J dropped 6 bases, with 16 bases sitting between them. The CDR3 spans 16 residues. The CDR3 nucleotides are TGCGCCAGCAGCTTGGTTGCGGGGATAGGGGCCAATGAGCAGTTCTTC. Its translation is CASSLVAGIGANEQFF.

The chain has TRBV29-1 and TRBJ2-4, with 8 bases that match TRBD1. V trimming: 4 bases; J trimming: 9 bases; junction bases outside the gene matches: 17. The germline V gene has CDR1 SQVTM and CDR2 ANQGSEA. The CDR3 has 16 amino acids. The CDR3 here is CSVVSVRGQGLGIQYF. CDR3 DNA: TGCAGCGTTGTGTCCGTGAGAGGACAGGGTCTAGGCATTCAGTACTTC.

V usage is TRBV5-1 and J usage is TRBJ2-1; no clear D gene. CDR3 size: 12 residues. V was trimmed by 1 base and J by 6 bases, leaving 5 bases between them. Germline-derived CDR1 and CDR2 are SGHRS and YFSETQ. The CDR3 sequence: CASSLSRNEQFF. CDR3 nucleotide sequence: TGCGCCAGCAGCTTGTCACGCAATGAGCAGTTCTTC.

The chain is built from TRBV27 and TRBJ2-1, with a possible D match to TRBD2 (6 bases). This CDR3 comprises 14 residues. In germline, CDR1 is MNHEY, CDR2 SMNVEV (reference sequence). V lost 6 bases, J lost 3 bases, and 12 bases lay in between. The chain's CDR3 is CASRTGVNYNEQFF. The CDR3 bases are TGTGCCAGCAGAACGGGGGTCAACTACAATGAGCAGTTCTTC.

V and J are TRBV4-1 and TRBJ2-1, with D perhaps TRBD1 (6 bases). Trimming left V 0 bases short and J 5 bases short, with 11 bases between. Germline V gives CDR1 MGHRA, CDR2 YSYEKL. The CDR3 loop spans 15 amino acids. The CDR3: CASSQEWQGNNEQFF. The CDR3 DNA reads as TGCGCCAGCAGCCAAGAATGGCAGGGGAACAATGAGCAGTTCTTC.

The rearrangement links TRBV18 to TRBJ2-3; 10 bases match TRBD1. The germline V gene encodes CDR1 KGHSH and CDR2 LQKENI. Germline trimming cut 7 bases from V and 5 bases from J; bases unmatched to any gene: 12. This CDR3 region has 16 residues. CDR3 sequence (DNA): TGTGCCAGCTTGGCCGACCGGGACAGGGGCGGAGATACGCAGTATTTT. The encoded protein is CASLADRDRGGDTQYF.

This clone appeared a few times. The V and J genes are TRBV5-4 and TRBJ1-1; D may be TRBD1 (5 bases). There are 12 residues in the CDR3. The V gene's germline CDR1 is SGHNT and CDR2 YYREEE (reference sequence). The ends were cut back, 3 bases at V and 4 bases at J, with 7 bases in the middle. CDR3 region: CASSSTGTEAFF. CDR3 sequence (DNA): TGTGCCAGCAGCTCAACAGGCACTGAAGCTTTCTTT.

The V and J genes are TRBV7-4 and TRBJ2-5, with D possibly being TRBD1 (5 bases). Per the germline V gene, CDR1 is SGHVT and CDR2 is SQSDAQ. Trimming removed 3 bases at V and 9 bases at J, with 23 bases between. This CDR3 is 16 amino acids long. In DNA form, the CDR3 reads TGTGCCAGCAGCTTTTTGGTAGGGGCTTGGATGAGACCCCAGTACTTC. It translates to CASSFLVGAWMRPQYF. The variable domain in full, completed from reference TRBV7-4 and TRBJ2-5, reads GAGVSQSPRYKVAKRGRDVALRCDSISGHVTLYWYRQTLGQGSEVLTYSQSDAQRDKSGRPSGRFSAERPERSVSTLKIQRTEQGDSAVYLCASSFLVGAWMRPQYFGPGTRLLVL.